The entry below gives a single T cell receptor (beta chain) sequence along with its context. It lacks a known antigen. No base qualities exist here, and no much larger clone lies one base off it. The sample comes from a study of blood T cell repertoires in COVID-19 (dated by TCRdb to the early 2020s). Regarding the study in general: Collaborator samples came from the United States, Italy and Spain and covered acute and convalescent phases of COVID-19. Samples were obtained from the ongoing ImmuneRACE study (first 160 participants) and from about 1,300 subjects provided by 6 global collaborators. The prospective study material was composed of cDNA or gDNA derived from T cells, B-cell-depleted T cells, or PBMCs. Nearly every sample came with metadata listing a de-identified subject ID, COVID-19 status, age in years and sex. A freely available public database, intended as a resource for researchers studying the immune response to SARS-CoV-2, is where the repertoires were released. The dataset comprised deeply sampled blood TCRbeta repertoires from subjects exposed to, actively infected with, or recovered from COVID-19. Where available, HLA class I and class II types were taken from metadata supplied by the sample provider and were not determined by assay-based typing.

The immunoSEQ Assay, a bias-controlled multiplex PCR, was used to amplify TCRbeta CDR3 regions from genomic DNA. The original pipeline was this. The number of nucleated cells in each sample was estimated from the amplification of reference gene primers within the assay. To quantify the absolute abundance of each unique TCRbeta CDR3 rearrangement, sequence reads were collapsed and filtered. For each sample, productive Simpson clonality was calculated as the square root of Simpson's diversity index over productive rearrangements. What TCRdb holds here is the immuneACCESS table cut down to in-frame rearrangements. Part of the clones is not present; checked against another copy, under half of the missing clones reflect an unresolved V gene, and the others are unexplained. V, J and clone size are those of that table, while D and trimming were read from the DNA. In all, the sample holds over 150,000 clones, and around 90% of those were seen once. 3% to 4.5% of the sample goes to the ten largest clones.

What the research found in general, with its limitations: The quantity of clinical and demographic metadata differed by source and by participant and was supplied without curation.

A second Seattle source provided samples from volunteer blood donors who had recovered from COVID-19. Collaborating institutions collected whole blood in K2EDTA tubes following their own protocols. For TCRbeta analysis, collaborators shipped samples in one of three forms: frozen whole blood, isolated PBMCs, or DNA extracted from either of those sample types. From its cysteine to its phenylalanine, the CDR3 spans 15 amino acids. The kept DNA is CDR3 alone, 45 bases in frame from the first base. CDR1 and CDR2, looked up from the germline V gene, are MGHRA and YSYEKL. V loses 0 bases, J loses 5 bases, and the germline ends lie 11 bases apart.

This chain joins TRBV4-1 to TRBJ1-5; the D gene is unclear. The TCR sequence derives from a woman aged 55-75 years who had recovered from COVID-19. Sequencing was performed on peripheral blood. DNA sequence: TGCGCCAGCAGCCAAGAACCGGTGTCGGATCAGCCCCAGCATTTT. Its translation is CASSQEPVSDQPQHF.